This TCR beta chain is from a study of cytomegalovirus exposure and HLA in healthy donors (dated by TCRdb to about 2017). Regarding the complete study: According to an earlier analysis of a few hundred of the donors, about 179 million T cells yielded 90 million to 130 million unique TCR beta sequences and around 280 Gb of sequence data. High-throughput TCR immunosequencing, statistical association of individual TCRs with disease status, and machine learning were combined to predict cytomegalovirus infection status. Rather than using new phenotypic data, the later analysis identified candidate immune exposures from TCR beta sequences and from how often those sequences occurred across donors. Among the roughly 400 genotyped donors, approximately 77% belonged to the genetic ancestry cluster associated with self-reported Caucasian donors. Typing coverage varied by locus: about 629-630 donors for A, B, C, DRB1 and DQB1; approximately 560 for DQA1; about 600 for DPA1; fewer than 480 for DPB1. Using immunosequencing, the study profiled T cell repertoires from about 610 subjects and related those repertoires to cytomegalovirus serostatus. Because of strong linkage in the cohort, 5 or 6 DR-DQ haplotypes were treated as single units for association and clustering. Along with the approximately 700-subject first cohort, a separate validation cohort of over a hundred different subjects was used. The study aimed to test whether cataloging public T cell receptors could reveal signatures of past pathogen exposure. Donor age, sex, ethnicity and CMV serostatus were collected together with the repertoire data. In an earlier analysis of 550 to 700 of the donors, high-throughput TCR beta sequencing was used to judge whether each TCR beta V gene segment behaved as functional or pseudogenic. Every discovery cohort repertoire had been produced on one sequencing platform. Around 300 gigabases of sequencing data and 78 million or so unique TCR sequences were included in an early release covering 500 to 750 HLA-typed donors. HLA typing covered class I and class II loci at four-digit resolution. A later genetic analysis took genome-wide SNP genotypes for about 65% of the 666 donors and used that subset as a discovery cohort. To study patterns of TCR occurrence, a later analysis re-analyzed previously published TCR beta repertoires from 600 to 750 donors and added high-resolution HLA genotyping. Among roughly 400 genotyped donors of the cohort, an average of about 240,000 unique TCR beta nucleotide sequences was sequenced per donor, of which roughly 17% were non-productive. Here is what the overall study found, with its caveats: A cluster of highly shared sequence variants was judged likely to represent a technical artifact of the sequencing pipeline. A later analysis found that TCR association rates varied across HLA loci, with DRB1 alleles showing the most associated TCRs and HLA-C alleles the fewest. An association between a missense DCLRE1C variant and V-gene and J-gene trimming of TCR beta chains was found in a later genetic analysis and replicated in an independent cohort. In a later analysis, about 16,000 TCR beta sequences were associated with specific HLA alleles at a false discovery rate of 0.05. For the cohort, immune exposure information was limited to CMV serostatus. A further reported finding was that TCR beta sequences accurately predicted the HLA-A and HLA-B alleles for most subjects in the first cohort. Correlated functional status among segregating V segments might be attributable to linkage disequilibrium, but an unknown experimental factor could not be ruled out. In vitro tests confirmed that three of the cytomegalovirus-associated TCR beta chains recognize cytomegalovirus antigens. Because the 87-base-pair reads could not distinguish some IMGT-functional V segments, including TRBV6-2 and TRBV6-3, those segments were excluded. The authors suggested that the approach could potentially be generalized to other disease states and immunological phenotypes. Sequencing depth was assumed to be roughly uniform across donors in the presence/absence analyses, though that assumption may not hold. According to a later analysis, most CMV-associated TCR beta chains appeared to be HLA-restricted, and the HLA associations seemed to be driven largely by CMV exposure. Several of the top co-occurrence clusters appeared to be linked to parvovirus B19, influenza, CMV and Epstein-Barr virus, according to a later analysis. A later genetic analysis reported fewer N-insertions in productive TCRs among donors in an Asian-associated ancestry cluster than the roughly 650-donor mean. In this cohort, only TCR beta chains were sequenced, and detectable features were limited by the absence of alpha or paired-chain data. An earlier analysis of roughly 570 of the donors showed that most TCR beta V segments appeared in productive rearrangements either about 87% or about 30% of the time, which broadly matched IMGT annotations. Compared with equally common non-associated chains, HLA-associated TCR beta chains in a later analysis were more clonally expanded and had lower generation probabilities. While some public TCRs were present in many individuals, most TCR sequences turned up only very rarely across donors. When HLA alleles, especially DR and DQ, strongly co-occurred, TCR associations were difficult to assign to individual alleles. In the study, approximately 150 TCR beta chains were listed as associated with cytomegalovirus. The classifier was reported to diagnose cytomegalovirus status with high specificity and sensitivity in both the original and validation cohorts. The earlier analysis of 587 of the donors excluded roughly 17 rarely observed V segments, including chromosome 9 orphons, because counts were too low. HLA typing was unavailable for some donors at each locus, so association tests used only the typed subset.

The library was generated by the immunoSEQ multiplex PCR assay. For the multiplex PCR, a mixture combining 60 forward primers for TCR Vbeta segments and 13 reverse primers for TCR Jbeta segments was used. The CDR3 region of rearranged TCR beta genes was amplified from genomic DNA by a multiplex PCR assay. The amplified TCR beta libraries were sequenced on the Illumina HiSeq System as 87-base-pair reads. As for the authors' bioinformatics: A later analysis tallied some 79 million unique TCR beta chains across the 660 or so repertoires, and about 10 million of those chains were shared by two or more donors. Raw reads were error-corrected and collapsed into unique sequences with a nearest-neighbor algorithm that merged closely related sequences to remove PCR and sequencing errors. CDR3 sequences were aligned to IMGT reference sequences to assign V, D and J gene segments. Each retained sequence needed at least a six-nucleotide match to both a V gene segment and a J gene segment. A rearrangement counted as productive if the CDR3 had no stop codons and remained in frame with V and J, and every other rearrangement counted as non-productive. Following IMGT convention, CDR3 was defined as the stretch from the second conserved V-encoded cysteine to the conserved J-encoded phenylalanine. The earlier analysis of some 600 of the donors excluded sequences that lacked an unambiguous match to a single V gene segment. An earlier analysis of fewer than 750 of the donors called V segments functional above 56.7% productive rearrangements and segregating when the between-donor standard deviation exceeded 5%. To diagnose cytomegalovirus status from the catalog of TCR beta chain sequences, a statistical classification framework was built. V and J gene assignment, in a later analysis, came from comparing TCR nucleotide sequences with IMGT/GENE-DB human TR gene sequences. Using the TCRdist pipeline, a later analysis assigned CDR3 sequences along with most-parsimonious VDJ recombination scenarios. In a later analysis, each TCR beta chain was defined by its CDR3 amino acid sequence together with its V-gene family, and reads lacking a unique V-gene family were excluded. To address suspected cross-contamination and a sequencing artifact, a later analysis removed some 620 highly shared, low-generation-probability nucleotide sequences. A later analysis calculated a clonal expansion index for each public chain from normalized within-repertoire ranks of inferred template counts. A later analysis computed generation probabilities with a VDJ recombination model fitted to out-of-frame rearrangements, and checked the results against IGoR. Hypergeometric tests were used in a later analysis to score TCR-TCR, TCR-HLA and TCR-CMV co-occurrence, with a repertoire-size bias correction applied to the TCR pairs. In a later analysis, false discovery rates were estimated by permuting HLA or CMV assignments 20 times. A later analysis grouped co-occurring TCRs with DBSCAN, adding TCRdist sequence similarity when clustering within HLA-allele-positive subsets. For co-occurrence clustering, repertoires with fewer than 30,000 or more than 120,000 public chains were excluded, along with roughly 5 repertoires with anomalous nucleotide sharing. TCRdb took over this immuneACCESS table, retaining in-frame rearrangements with V and J assigned. Such tables are incomplete; in checked studies, under half of the missing clones stem from an unresolved V gene, and the remainder is unexplained. For V, J and clone size, that table is used; D and trimming come from the DNA. This sample is represented by more than 150,000 clones; around 77% of them were singletons. The top ten constitute roughly 1.6% of the sample.

According to the germline V gene (reference sequence), CDR1 reads SGHKS and CDR2 reads YYEKEE. From the cysteine through the phenylalanine, the CDR3 covers 13 amino acids. The CDR3 DNA has 39 bases and is translated from base 1. Trimming takes 4 bases off V and 4 bases off J; junction bases not matched to a gene: 1. In total, roughly 670 healthy bone marrow donors made up the cohort. At the time of sampling, all cohort members were nominally healthy, though unrecorded immune exposures were likely present. The donor was CMV seronegative and belonged to the group of 380 or so seronegative cohort members. Each donor provided a peripheral blood sample, and peripheral blood mononuclear cells were used for TCR beta sequencing. The Qiagen DNeasy Blood Extraction Kit was used to extract genomic DNA from the blood cell samples. Turning to this clone: The specificity of this receptor is unknown. Per-base qualities were not stored, and no clone one base away is much larger.

The sequencing input was PBMCs. The sequence joins TRBV5-5 to TRBJ1-3, with 8 junctional bases fitting TRBD1. The TCR comes from a man aged 40-49 years in good health and CMV-seronegative. CDR3 sequence: CASSPGGGNTIYF. The DNA sequence reads TGTGCCAGCAGCCCAGGGGGCGGAAACACCATATATTTT. Here the CDR3 is joined to the reference TRBV5-5 and TRBJ1-3 genes, and the full variable domain is: DAGVTQSPTHLIKTRGQQVTLRCSPISGHKSVSWYQQVLGQGPQFIFQYYEKEERGRGNFPDRFSARQFPNYSSELNVNALLLGDSALYLCASSPGGGNTIYFGEGSWLTVV.